The 21 T cell receptor beta chains given below trace back to one sample, sequenced in a study of long-term antiretroviral therapy in people with HIV. Survey-level immunoSEQ v3.0 assays were run. Sequencing was performed with immunoSEQ multiplex PCR; in TCRdb, only in-frame clones are kept and a portion is missing. Among roughly 42,000 clones listed, approximately 86% were seen once. Here the sequenced sample was unsorted PBMCs, taken 0.1 years before starting antiretroviral therapy. The receptors were sampled from a woman in her 50s with HIV.

The chain's CDR3 is CASSPTTADTGELFF. The CDR3 region has the DNA TGTGCCAGCTCACCAACGACAGCAGACACCGGGGAGCTGTTTTTT. The rearrangement joins TRBV18 to TRBJ2-2; D may be TRBD1 (5 bases). Germline values: CDR1 KGHSH, CDR2 LQKENI. The CDR3 contains 15 residues. V gave up 2 bases and J gave up 3 bases, with 10 bases separating them. Complete variable domain (other parts from reference TRBV18 and TRBJ2-2): NAGVMQNPRHLVRRRGQEARLRCSPMKGHSHVYWYRQLPEEGLKFMVYLQKENIIDESGMPKERFSAEFPKEGPSILRIQQVVRGDSAAYFCASSPTTADTGELFFGEGSRLTVL.

This clone appeared a single time. V gene TRBV19 combines with J gene TRBJ1-2; D gene unclear. The CDR3 totals 14 residues. Per germline, CDR1 LNHDA and CDR2 SQIVND (reference sequence). V was cut by 4 bases and J by 3 bases, with 12 bases left in between. The CDR3 DNA sequence: TGTGCCAGTAGTACCACCCTTTTAGACTATGGCTACACCTTC. It specifies CASSTTLLDYGYTF.

The rearrangement joins TRBV7-9 to TRBJ2-4; possibly TRBD1 for D (6 bases). Trimming shortened V by 5 bases and J by 1 base, and 9 bases separated the two germline ends. Per the germline V gene, CDR1 is SEHNR and CDR2 is FQNEAQ (reference sequence). The CDR3 is 14 amino acids. CDR3 amino acids: CASSLRGAKNIQYF. Written as DNA, the CDR3 is TGTGCCAGCAGCCTGAGGGGGGCCAAAAACATTCAGTACTTC.

The chain is built from TRBV9 and TRBJ2-1; 7 nucleotides align to TRBD2. The V and J ends lost 0 bases and 10 bases, in that order; junction bases with no gene match: 4. CDR3 length: 13 amino acids. CDR1 SGDLS and CDR2 YYNGEE come from the germline V gene. CDR3 region: CASSVAGGLEQFF. Here the CDR3 DNA reads TGTGCCAGCAGCGTAGCCGGGGGGTTGGAGCAGTTCTTC.

This chain's CDR3 is CAIREGLDTEAFF. CDR3 nucleotides: TGTGCCATCAGGGAAGGGTTGGACACTGAAGCTTTCTTT. The chain is built from TRBV10-3 and TRBJ1-1; D not resolved. V was clipped by 6 bases and J by 3 bases, with 11 bases between them. The CDR3 loop spans 13 amino acids. CDR1 and CDR2 from the germline V gene are ENHRY and SYGVKD.

J is TRBJ1-1 and V is TRBV5-6; 8 bases line up with TRBD1. The CDR3 is made up of 15 amino acids. V gave up 4 bases and J gave up 1 base; unmatched junction bases: 6. Germline V gene lookup returns CDR1 SGHDT and CDR2 YYEEEE. The CDR3 DNA reads TGTGCCAGCAGCATGGCCGGGACAGGGAACACTGAAGCTTTCTTT. It specifies CASSMAGTGNTEAFF.

The chain combines TRBV6-4 with TRBJ1-5; D call uncertain. This CDR3 has 13 residues. Per germline, CDR1 MRHNA and CDR2 SNTAGT. Trimming pared 4 bases from V and 7 bases from J, leaving 11 bases between. The CDR3 region is CASSAGARQPQHF. CDR3 in DNA: TGTGCCAGCAGTGCCGGCGCCCGGCAGCCCCAGCATTTT.

The chain is built from TRBV5-4 and TRBJ2-3; D could derive from TRBD1 or TRBD2 (7 bases each). The V gene lost 4 bases and the J gene lost 3 bases, with 18 bases spanning the gap. Germline values: CDR1 SGHNT, CDR2 YYREEE (reference sequence). CDR3 size: 16 residues. CDR3 bases: TGTGCCAGCAGCACACGACAGGGAGGGAGAACAGATACGCAGTATTTT. Protein: CASSTRQGGRTDTQYF.

A few counts support this clone. The chain has TRBV6-1 and TRBJ1-2, with 7 bases lining up with TRBD1. CDR3 length: 16 amino acids. V shed 4 bases, J shed 2 bases, and the junction held 10 bases outside the gene matches. CDR1 MNHNS and CDR2 SASEGT come from the germline V gene. Here the CDR3 reads CASSGGTARRNYGYTF. CDR3 nucleotide sequence: TGTGCCAGCAGTGGAGGGACAGCTAGACGGAACTATGGCTACACCTTC.

J is TRBJ1-2 and V is TRBV6-1; D call uncertain. This CDR3 is built from 14 residues. Per the germline V gene, CDR1 is MNHNS and CDR2 is SASEGT. With 1 base removed from V and 7 bases from J, the gap between germline ends came to 13 bases. The CDR3 region is CASSEGQRVGGYTF. CDR3 nucleotide sequence: TGTGCCAGCAGTGAAGGGCAGCGGGTAGGTGGCTACACCTTC.

The V gene is TRBV5-1, the J gene TRBJ2-2, with 7 bases fitting TRBD1. Trimming took 7 bases from V and 0 from J; bases not matched to a gene: 6. CDR1 and CDR2 from the germline V gene are SGHRS and YFSETQ. The length of the CDR3 is 15 residues. The CDR3, as DNA: TGCGCCAGCCAACAGGGGACAACGAACACCGGGGAGCTGTTTTTT. It specifies CASQQGTTNTGELFF.

The rearrangement joins TRBV2 to TRBJ1-1; no reliable D call. Trimming removed 8 bases from V and 0 bases from J, with 16 bases in between. CDR3 length: 15 amino acids. Germline V gene data show CDR1 as SNHLY and CDR2 as FYNNEI. CDR3 bases: TGTGCCAGCGAAGGAGGGAGGTACATGAACACTGAAGCTTTCTTT. Translating gives CASEGGRYMNTEAFF.

The rearrangement joins TRBV11-2 to TRBJ1-1; D remains unclear. The CDR3 totals 14 residues. V was shortened by 3 bases and J by 0 bases, with 8 bases between the two germline ends. The germline V gene encodes CDR1 SGHAT and CDR2 FQNNGV. CDR3 coding DNA: TGTGCCAGCAGCTTGGGAGTTGTGAACACTGAAGCTTTCTTT. It encodes CASSLGVVNTEAFF. Looking up the rest from reference TRBV11-2 and TRBJ1-1 gives the full variable domain: EAGVAQSPRYKIIEKRQSVAFWCNPISGHATLYWYQQILGQGPKLLIQFQNNGVVDDSQLPKDRFSAERLKGVDSTLKIQPAKLEDSAVYLCASSLGVVNTEAFFGQGTRLTVV.

The chain is built from TRBV4-2 and TRBJ2-5, with D possibly matching TRBD2 (5 bases). The germline V gene has CDR1 LGHNA and CDR2 YNFKEQ. There are 15 residues in the CDR3. V was shortened by 1 base and J by 7 bases, with 16 bases between the two germline ends. CDR3 protein: CASSQAKGSGLTQYF. The CDR3 nucleotides read TGTGCCAGCAGCCAAGCTAAGGGTTCGGGGTTGACCCAGTACTTC.

The chain uses TRBV29-1 and TRBJ1-2; tentatively, D is TRBD1 (6 bases). From germline, CDR1 is SQVTM and CDR2 ANQGSEA. The CDR3 totals 13 residues. Deletions cut 8 bases from V and 8 bases from J, with 21 bases between. The CDR3 loop reads CSTGPPGAQGYTF. The CDR3, as DNA: TGCAGCACCGGCCCCCCGGGGGCGCAGGGCTACACCTTC.

The CDR3 sequence: CASSWGPGREQYF. CDR3 DNA: TGTGCCAGCAGTTGGGGGCCGGGTAGGGAGCAGTACTTC. The J gene is TRBJ2-7, the V gene TRBV2; weak D call: TRBD1 (6 bases). V was trimmed by 5 bases and J by 7 bases, leaving 15 bases between them. CDR1 is SNHLY and CDR2 is FYNNEI in the germline V gene. CDR3 length: 13 amino acids.

V gene TRBV7-8 combines with J gene TRBJ1-3; D is ambiguous. The CDR3 consists of 12 residues. V lost 4 bases to trimming and J lost 4 bases, with 5 bases between them. The V gene's germline CDR1 is SGHVS and CDR2 FQNEAQ. The CDR3 region is CASSSGGNTIYF. CDR3 sequence (DNA): TGTGCCAGCAGCTCCGGGGGAAACACCATATATTTT.

The chain uses TRBV2 and TRBJ1-1; no firm D call. CDR1 SNHLY and CDR2 FYNNEI come from the germline V gene. The V and J ends lost 8 bases and 2 bases respectively, with 6 bases between them. The CDR3 spans 11 residues. The CDR3 DNA follows: TGTGCCAGCCTCATAAACACTGAAGCTTTCTTT. Translating gives CASLINTEAFF.

The CDR3 nucleotides are TGCAGCGTTGCCCCTACAGGGTCCCACGAGCAGTACTTC. Protein sequence: CSVAPTGSHEQYF. V is TRBV29-1 and J is TRBJ2-7; tentative D call: TRBD1 (6 bases). Trimming shortened V by 4 bases and J by 5 bases, and 15 bases separated the two germline ends. The length of the CDR3 is 13 residues. The germline V gene has CDR1 SQVTM and CDR2 ANQGSEA.

The chain links TRBV5-6 to TRBJ1-2, with D possibly being TRBD1 (6 bases). Looked up from germline, CDR1 is SGHDT and CDR2 is YYEEEE. Trimming took 1 base from V and 8 from J, leaving 15 bases between them. The CDR3 totals 14 residues. The chain's CDR3 is CASSLSFRGRGYTF. Here the CDR3 DNA reads TGTGCCAGCAGCTTGAGTTTCAGGGGCAGGGGCTACACCTTC.

This sequence joins TRBV10-3 and TRBJ2-7; TRBD1 is a possible D gene (5 bases). The CDR3 totals 13 residues. Per the germline V gene, CDR1 is ENHRY and CDR2 is SYGVKD. Trimming left V 9 bases short and J 5 bases short, with 17 bases between. CDR3 region: CAMNPDNSDEQYF. The DNA of the CDR3 is TGTGCCATGAATCCGGACAACTCGGACGAGCAGTACTTC.